A single sample is the source of the 18 T cell receptor beta chains below, sequenced in a study of cytomegalovirus exposure and HLA in healthy donors. PCR was performed using 60 Vbeta and 13 Jbeta primers. TCRdb's copy holds only in-frame clones and misses some; the assay was immunoSEQ multiplex PCR. The sample contains around 170,000 clones, about 78% of which appear only once. Sequencing was done on a sample of PBMCs. The origin of the receptors is a male donor in good health and CMV-seronegative.

V gene TRBV5-6 combines with J gene TRBJ2-1; 7 bases align to TRBD2. Germline-derived CDR1 and CDR2 are SGHDT and YYEEEE. CDR3 size: 15 residues. V gave up 4 bases and J gave up 2 bases; unmatched junction bases: 6. The CDR3 spells CASSRWGGAYNEQFF. For the CDR3, the DNA is TGTGCCAGCAGCCGCTGGGGGGGGGCCTACAATGAGCAGTTCTTC.

The chain uses TRBV7-9 and TRBJ2-5, with 8 bases fitting TRBD2. V lost 4 bases and J lost 1; bases outside the gene matches: 8. The CDR3 length is 16 residues. The germline gives CDR1 SEHNR, CDR2 FQNEAQ (reference sequence). The CDR3 reads CASSYRTSQFQETQYF. In DNA, the CDR3 is TGTGCCAGCAGCTACAGGACTAGCCAATTCCAAGAGACCCAGTACTTC.

This chain connects TRBV7-3 to TRBJ2-2; 7 nucleotides line up with TRBD2. V shed 0 bases, J shed 7 bases, and the junction held 14 bases outside the gene matches. The CDR3 totals 18 residues. Germline V gene lookup returns CDR1 SGHTA and CDR2 FQGTGA. Here the CDR3 DNA reads TGTGCCAGCAGCTTAACATTTGGTGGGCGGGAGCGGAGCGGGGAGCTGTTTTTT. Its translation is CASSLTFGGRERSGELFF.

This clone was counted only a few times. The chain couples TRBV9 to TRBJ2-1; 12 bases line up with TRBD1. The germline gives CDR1 SGDLS, CDR2 YYNGEE. This CDR3 is 16 amino acids long. V lost 1 base and J lost 6; bases outside the gene matches: 5. This chain's CDR3 is CASSVTGQGAFNEQFF. The CDR3 DNA reads TGTGCCAGCAGCGTAACGGGACAGGGGGCTTTCAATGAGCAGTTCTTC.

The V call is TRBV1, the J call TRBJ1-2; TRBD1 is the table's D call and was not checked against the DNA. TRBV1 is tagged as a pseudogene. The CDR3 spans 16 residues. CDR3 DNA sequence: TGCACCAGCAGCCAAGATATTTCCCAGGGGGCTAGTGGCTACACCTTC. This translates into CTSSQDISQGASGYTF.

V gene TRBV5-6 combines with J gene TRBJ2-7, with TRBD2 matching over 11 bases. J gave up 5 bases and V 3 bases, and 4 bases lay outside the gene matches. Germline CDR1 is SGHDT and CDR2 is YYEEEE. This CDR3 region has 14 residues. CDR3 nucleotide sequence: TGTGCCAGCAGCTCGACTAGCGGGGAAAACGAGCAGTACTTC. It encodes CASSSTSGENEQYF.

In this sample, this clone turned up once. The V and J genes are TRBV14 and TRBJ1-1, with D maybe TRBD1 (5 bases). This CDR3 has 14 residues. Trimming shortened V by 0 bases and J by 4 bases, and 9 bases separated the two germline ends. Germline CDR1 reads SGHDN; CDR2 reads FVKESK. CDR3 loop: CASSQDRRGTEAFF. As DNA, the CDR3 is TGTGCCAGCAGCCAAGACCGGAGGGGCACTGAAGCTTTCTTT.

V gene TRBV5-8 combines with J gene TRBJ2-3, with a weak D call TRBD2 (7 bases). The ends were cut back, 4 bases at V and 5 bases at J, with 23 bases in the middle. The CDR3 covers 17 residues. Germline CDR1 is SGHTS and CDR2 is YDEGEE. CDR3 sequence (DNA): TGTGCCAGCAGCGGGGGGGCGCGCGGCGCTATTTTAGATACGCAGTATTTT. Translating gives CASSGGARGAILDTQYF.

J is TRBJ2-5 and V is TRBV28, with 8 bases lining up with TRBD1. The CDR3 contains 15 residues. With 0 bases clipped from V and 6 bases from J, the junction kept 6 bases outside the gene matches. Germline values: CDR1 MDHEN, CDR2 SYDVKM. The CDR3 sequence is CASSLWSGGSKTQYF. The CDR3 DNA reads TGTGCCAGCAGTTTATGGTCAGGGGGCTCAAAGACCCAGTACTTC.

The genes are TRBV28 and TRBJ2-7; D is uncertain. Germline CDR1 is MDHEN and CDR2 is SYDVKM. Trimming removed 2 bases from V and 3 bases from J, with 8 bases in between. The length of the CDR3 is 13 residues. For the CDR3, the DNA is TGTGCCAGCAGTTTAGCACTTTTCTACGAGCAGTACTTC. Translation gives CASSLALFYEQYF.

V is TRBV13 and J is TRBJ2-1; D remains ambiguous. V lost 1 base, J lost 5 bases, and 12 bases lay in between. Germline V gives CDR1 PRHDT, CDR2 FYEKMQ (reference sequence). The length of the CDR3 is 15 residues. CDR3 region: CASSLELSVNNEQFF. CDR3 coding DNA: TGTGCCAGCAGCTTAGAACTAAGCGTCAACAATGAGCAGTTCTTC.

This clone was detected only a few times. The genes are TRBV7-2 and TRBJ1-4; possible D gene TRBD1, 5 bases. Germline V lookup: CDR1 SGHTA, CDR2 FQGNSA. CDR3 length: 15 residues. Between the trimmed V and J ends, which lost 3 bases and 8 bases, there was a span of 16 bases. CDR3 bases: TGTGCCAGCAGCTTGAGCCAGGGTTTCAACGAAAAACTGTTTTTT. Protein: CASSLSQGFNEKLFF.

The rearrangement uses TRBV28 and TRBJ2-1; a weak D match, TRBD2 (5 bases). The CDR3 runs 15 residues. V was clipped by 2 bases and J by 0 bases, with 8 bases between them. Germline CDR1 is MDHEN and CDR2 is SYDVKM. Here the CDR3 DNA reads TGTGCCAGCAGTTTACCTGGGAGCTCCTACAATGAGCAGTTCTTC. Encoded protein: CASSLPGSSYNEQFF. The variable domain in full, with the rest retrieved from reference TRBV28 and TRBJ2-1, is DVKVTQSSRYLVKRTGEKVFLECVQDMDHENMFWYRQDPGLGLRLIYFSYDVKMKEKGDIPEGYSVSREKKERFSLILESASTNQTSMYLCASSLPGSSYNEQFFGPGTRLTVL.

The rearrangement links TRBV2 to TRBJ2-7; TRBD2 might be the D (6 bases). V was cut by 4 bases and J by 6 bases, with 13 bases left in between. The CDR3 runs to 13 residues. Germline V gives CDR1 SNHLY, CDR2 FYNNEI. CDR3 amino acids: CASSVGQGGEQYF. In DNA, the CDR3 is TGTGCCAGCAGTGTGGGCCAGGGAGGCGAGCAGTACTTC.

V and J are TRBV2 and TRBJ2-3, with TRBD2 as a possible D gene (7 bases). V dropped 11 bases and J dropped 4 bases, with 19 bases sitting between them. CDR3 size: 14 residues. Germline-derived CDR1 and CDR2 are SNHLY and FYNNEI. CDR3 sequence reads: CAVVGGGGSDTQYF. In nucleotides, the CDR3 is TGTGCCGTAGTGGGGGGGGGCGGCTCAGATACGCAGTATTTT. The full variable domain, rest sourced from reference TRBV2 and TRBJ2-3, is EPEVTQTPSHQVTQMGQEVILRCVPISNHLYFYWYRQILGQKVEFLVSFYNNEISEKSEIFDDQFSVERPDGSNFTLKIRSTKLEDSAMYFCAVVGGGGSDTQYFGPGTRLTVL.

In its sample, this clone was seen once. The chain is built from TRBV28 and TRBJ2-7, with 10 bases lining up with TRBD2. In germline, CDR1 is MDHEN, CDR2 SYDVKM. V lost 6 bases and J lost 12; bases outside the gene matches: 11. The CDR3 is 13 amino acids. The CDR3 DNA is TGTGCCAGCAGGGGGGCTAGCGGGAGTTCTCCGTACTTC. It specifies CASRGASGSSPYF.

This clone was seen a few times. The gene calls are TRBV2 and TRBJ2-2; TRBD1 matches at 8 bases. Per germline, CDR1 SNHLY and CDR2 FYNNEI. CDR3 length: 13 amino acids. After removal of 5 bases from V and 9 bases from J, the junction contained 5 bases not matched to a gene. The CDR3 loop reads CASSTTGGRELFF. The CDR3 DNA reads as TGTGCCAGCAGTACCACAGGGGGTCGGGAGCTGTTTTTT.

This CDR3 is CASSPGAINSPLHF. DNA for the CDR3: TGTGCCAGCAGTCCAGGGGCTATTAATTCACCCCTCCACTTT. V usage is TRBV27 and J usage is TRBJ1-6; perhaps TRBD1 as D (6 bases). CDR1 MNHEY and CDR2 SMNVEV come from the germline V gene (reference sequence). The length of the CDR3 is 14 residues. V gave up 5 bases and J gave up 6 bases, with 11 bases separating them.